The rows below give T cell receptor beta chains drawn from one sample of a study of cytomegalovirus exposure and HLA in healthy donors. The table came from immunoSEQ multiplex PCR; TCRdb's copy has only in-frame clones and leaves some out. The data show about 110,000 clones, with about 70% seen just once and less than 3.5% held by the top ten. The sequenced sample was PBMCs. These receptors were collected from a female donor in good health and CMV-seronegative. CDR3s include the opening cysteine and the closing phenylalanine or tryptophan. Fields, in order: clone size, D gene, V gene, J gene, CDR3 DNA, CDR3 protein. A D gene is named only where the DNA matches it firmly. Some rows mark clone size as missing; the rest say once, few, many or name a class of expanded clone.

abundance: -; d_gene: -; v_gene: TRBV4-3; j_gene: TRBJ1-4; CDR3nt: TGCGCCAGCAGCCAAGATCTGGACTTGGCTAATGAAAAACTGTTTTTT; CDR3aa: CASSQDLDLANEKLFF
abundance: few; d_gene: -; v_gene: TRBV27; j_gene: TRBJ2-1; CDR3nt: TGTGCCAGCCGTTACAGTCTTAGCTCCTACAATGAGCAGTTCTTC; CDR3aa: CASRYSLSSYNEQFF
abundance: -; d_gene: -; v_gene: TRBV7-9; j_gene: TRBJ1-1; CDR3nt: TGTGCCAGCAGCTCAGGGGAGCAGGGCAAAGCTTTCTTT; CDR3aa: CASSSGEQGKAFF
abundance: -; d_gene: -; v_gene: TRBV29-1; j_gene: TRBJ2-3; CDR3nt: TGCAGCGTTGGGACAGCCAGCACAGATACGCAGTATTTT; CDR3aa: CSVGTASTDTQYF
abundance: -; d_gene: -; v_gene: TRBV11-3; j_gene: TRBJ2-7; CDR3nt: TGTGCCAGCAGCTTAGTGCCTAGCCATCTCAAGGAGCAGTACTTC; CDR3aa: CASSLVPSHLKEQYF
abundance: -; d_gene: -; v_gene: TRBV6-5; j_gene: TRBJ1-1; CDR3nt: TGTGCCAGCACCCGTGGGGGGAACACCGAAGCTTTCTTT; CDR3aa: CASTRGGNTEAFF
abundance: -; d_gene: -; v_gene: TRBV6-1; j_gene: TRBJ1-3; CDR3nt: TGTGCCAGCAGTGAAAGGGGCTGGGGTCAGGCAACATATTTT; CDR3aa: CASSERGWGQATYF
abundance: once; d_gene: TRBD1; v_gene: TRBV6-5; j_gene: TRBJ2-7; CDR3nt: TGTGCCAGCAACTCAGGGGGTGCGGACGAGCAGTACTTC; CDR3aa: CASNSGGADEQYF
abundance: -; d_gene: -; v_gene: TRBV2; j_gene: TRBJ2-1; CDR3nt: TGTGCCAGCAGCGTCCCCCCCGGACAGAGCTCCTACAATGAGCAGTTCTTC; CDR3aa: CASSVPPGQSSYNEQFF
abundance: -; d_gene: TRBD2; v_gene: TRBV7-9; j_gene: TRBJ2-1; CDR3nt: TGTGCCAGCAGCTTAGTAGCGGGCTCCGAAAGAGAGCAGTTCTTC; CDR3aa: CASSLVAGSEREQFF
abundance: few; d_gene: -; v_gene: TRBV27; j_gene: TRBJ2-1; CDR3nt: TGTGCCAGCAGTTTACTACCAGCGATGAGCTCCTACAATGAGCAGTTCTTC; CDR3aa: CASSLLPAMSSYNEQFF
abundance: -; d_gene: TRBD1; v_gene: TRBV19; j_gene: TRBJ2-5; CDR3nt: TGTGCCAGTAGTCCACGACAGGGCGATCAAGAGACCCAGTACTTC; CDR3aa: CASSPRQGDQETQYF
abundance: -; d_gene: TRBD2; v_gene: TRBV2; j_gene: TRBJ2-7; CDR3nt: TGTGCCAGCATCCGGGAGGCCCTTCGGGAGCAGTACTTC; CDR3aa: CASIREALREQYF
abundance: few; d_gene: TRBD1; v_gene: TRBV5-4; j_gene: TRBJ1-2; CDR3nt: TGTGCCAGCAGCATCGACAGGGGGGATTGGTATGGCTACACCTTC; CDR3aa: CASSIDRGDWYGYTF
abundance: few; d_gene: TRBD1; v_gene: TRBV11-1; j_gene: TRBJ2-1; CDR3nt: TGTGCCAGCAGAAAAAAACGGGACAGCGTCATCAATGAGCAGTTCTTC; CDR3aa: CASRKKRDSVINEQFF
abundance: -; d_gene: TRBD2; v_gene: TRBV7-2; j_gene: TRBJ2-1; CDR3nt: TGTGCCAGCAGCTTAGAGCTAGCGGTTGATGAGCAGTTCTTC; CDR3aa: CASSLELAVDEQFF
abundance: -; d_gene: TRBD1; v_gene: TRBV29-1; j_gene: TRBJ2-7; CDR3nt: TGCAGCGCCGGGACAGGGGACTACGAGCAGTACTTC; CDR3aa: CSAGTGDYEQYF
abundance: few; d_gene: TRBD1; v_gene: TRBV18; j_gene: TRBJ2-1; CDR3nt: TGTGCCAGCTCACCAGTAAGGACAGGGGCCCTCTCCTACAATGAGCAGTTCTTC; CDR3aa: CASSPVRTGALSYNEQFF
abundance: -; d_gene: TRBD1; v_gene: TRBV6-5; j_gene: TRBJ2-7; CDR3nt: TGTGCCAGCAGTCGGCCGACAGGGGGCGAGCAGTACTTC; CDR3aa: CASSRPTGGEQYF
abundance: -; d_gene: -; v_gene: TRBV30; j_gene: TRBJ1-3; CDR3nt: TGTGCCTGGAGTGTACGCCGGGGGGGCTCTCACTCTGGAAACACCATATATTTT; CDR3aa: CAWSVRRGGSHSGNTIYF
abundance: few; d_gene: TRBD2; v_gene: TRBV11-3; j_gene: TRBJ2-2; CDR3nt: TGTGCCAGCAGCCCTCCGGGGGGGGCATCCACCGGGGAGCTGTTTTTT; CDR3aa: CASSPPGGASTGELFF
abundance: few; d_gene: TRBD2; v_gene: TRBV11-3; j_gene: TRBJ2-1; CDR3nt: TGTGCCAGCAGCTTAGCTAGCGGGCAGAATGAGCAGTTCTTC; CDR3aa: CASSLASGQNEQFF
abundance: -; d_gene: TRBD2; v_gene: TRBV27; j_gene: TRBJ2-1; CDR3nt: TGTGCCAGCAGTCCTGACCAAGGACTAGCGGGAGGGCCATCAAATGAGCAGTTCTTC; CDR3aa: CASSPDQGLAGGPSNEQFF
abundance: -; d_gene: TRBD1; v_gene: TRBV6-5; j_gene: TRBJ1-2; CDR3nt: TGTGCCAGCAGAGCTCCGGGACAGGGGCACTATGGCTACACCTTC; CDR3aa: CASRAPGQGHYGYTF
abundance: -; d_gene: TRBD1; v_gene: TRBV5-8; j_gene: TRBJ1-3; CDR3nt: TGTGCCAGCAGGAACAGGGGCGTTGGAAACACCATATATTTT; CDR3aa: CASRNRGVGNTIYF
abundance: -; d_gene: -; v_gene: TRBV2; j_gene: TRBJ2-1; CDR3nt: TGTGCCAGCCAGCACCGGGACTCTACCGATGAGCAGTTCTTC; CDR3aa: CASQHRDSTDEQFF
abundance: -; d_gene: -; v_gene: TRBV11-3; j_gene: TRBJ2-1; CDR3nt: TGTGCCAGCAGCTTGAGGTTTAGCGGAGTCTACAATGAGCAGTTCTTC; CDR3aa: CASSLRFSGVYNEQFF
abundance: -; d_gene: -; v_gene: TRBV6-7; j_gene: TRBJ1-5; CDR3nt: TGTGCCAGCAGTTACTCGAGGAGGGATGTAATCAATCAGCCCCAGCATTTT; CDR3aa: CASSYSRRDVINQPQHF
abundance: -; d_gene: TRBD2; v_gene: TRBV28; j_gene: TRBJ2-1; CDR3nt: TGTGCCAGCAACCCGAGACTAGCGCTATACAATGAGCAGTTCTTC; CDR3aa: CASNPRLALYNEQFF
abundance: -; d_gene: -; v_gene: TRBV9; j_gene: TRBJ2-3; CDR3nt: TGTGCCAGCAGCGTAGTGGCGGATCGCACAGATACGCAGTATTTT; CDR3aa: CASSVVADRTDTQYF